Below are 29 T cell receptor beta chains sequenced from a single sample in a study of T cell repertoires in cytomegalovirus infection. TCRdb processed the reads anew with MiXCR; each CDR3 protein has one entry. The data contain approximately 500,000 distinct CDR3 sequences, about 30% of them singletons. The sequenced sample consisted of PBMCs. These receptor sequences come from a human donor in good health (CMV status not recorded). Some clones in this sample may be carry-over from other donors' samples.

V is TRBV10-2 and J is TRBJ1-3, with 7 bases aligning to TRBD1. The V and J ends lost 6 bases and 1 base, in that order; junction bases with no gene match: 12. The CDR3 loop spans 17 amino acids. The germline CDR1 and CDR2 sequences are WSHSY and SAAADI. CDR3 DNA sequence: TGCGCCAGCAGGGAGAGACGACAGGGAGCTTCTGGAAACACCATATATTTT. Residues: CASRERRQGASGNTIYF.

The chain recombines TRBV5-1 with TRBJ2-3; possibly TRBD2 for D (6 bases). Germline lookup yields CDR1 SGHRS and CDR2 YFSETQ. V was pared by 3 bases and J by 4 bases, with 15 bases between. This CDR3 is built from 15 residues. Here the CDR3 DNA reads TGCGCCAGCAGCTCCGTGACTAGGACCGCAGATACGCAGTATTTT. The encoded protein is CASSSVTRTADTQYF.

The chain carries TRBV7-9 and TRBJ1-2; TRBD1 matches at 9 bases. Germline loops: CDR1 SEHNR, CDR2 FQNEAQ (reference sequence). Trimming took 4 bases from V and 1 from J; bases not matched to a gene: 10. This CDR3 region has 17 residues. The CDR3 is CASSSSTGGPFNYGYTF. The DNA of the CDR3 is TGTGCCAGCAGCTCGTCGACAGGGGGGCCTTTTAACTATGGCTACACCTTC.

This clonotype was seen more than once but under ten times. V usage is TRBV6-2 or TRBV6-3 and J usage is TRBJ2-2; 7 bases line up with TRBD1. The CDR3 has 14 amino acids. Germline V gives CDR1 MNHEY, CDR2 SVGEGT. The V gene end was trimmed by 7 bases and the J gene end by 3 bases; junction bases not matched to a gene: 5. The CDR3 is CASKRTGDTGELFF. The CDR3, as DNA: TGTGCCAGCAAGAGGACAGGAGACACCGGGGAGCTGTTTTTT.

This clonotype was seen a few times. This chain connects TRBV5-6 to TRBJ1-1; no clear D gene. There are 14 residues in the CDR3. With 1 base removed from V and 5 bases from J, the gap between germline ends came to 12 bases. Germline assignment: CDR1 SGHDT and CDR2 YYEEEE. CDR3 in DNA: TGTGCCAGCAGCTTGAGGCCCGGAGGGACTGAAGCTTTCTTT. This sequence encodes CASSLRPGGTEAFF.

The gene calls are TRBV20-1 and TRBJ2-3; D ambiguous. The CDR3 totals 15 residues. The germline V and J ends were trimmed by 0 bases and 2 bases, with 12 bases remaining between them. Germline CDR1 and CDR2: DFQATT and SNEGSKA (reference sequence). The CDR3 spells CSARDPKRYTDTQYF. CDR3 nucleotides: TGCAGTGCTAGAGATCCGAAGCGTTACACAGATACGCAGTATTTT.

This clonotype was recorded at least ten times. The V and J genes are TRBV10-3 and TRBJ2-7; the match to TRBD1 covers 9 bases. Losses at the gene ends were 4 bases for V and 2 bases for J; bases not matched to a gene: 3. The CDR3 spans 14 residues. Per germline, CDR1 ENHRY and CDR2 SYGVKD. CDR3 in amino acids: CAISGTGGAYEQYF. The CDR3, as DNA: TGTGCCATCAGTGGAACAGGGGGCGCCTACGAGCAGTACTTC.

This clonotype was found many times. The chain uses TRBV7-2 and TRBJ1-4; no definite D call. Germline CDR1 reads SGHTA; CDR2 reads FQGNSA. V lost 2 bases and J lost 7, with 5 bases in between. CDR3 length: 12 residues. This chain's CDR3 is CASSLRSEKLFF. CDR3 DNA sequence: TGTGCCAGCAGCTTACGGTCTGAAAAACTGTTTTTT.

This chain uses TRBV28 with TRBJ2-1, with unresolved D. V was cut by 3 bases and J by 10 bases, with 16 bases left in between. This CDR3 comprises 14 residues. CDR1 MDHEN and CDR2 SYDVKM come from the germline V gene. The CDR3 DNA sequence: TGTGCCAGCAGTTTTAGCTTGACCGTGGGGGAGCAGTTCTTC. It encodes CASSFSLTVGEQFF.

The CDR3 protein is CASENLLAGRGSNEQFF. As DNA, the CDR3 is TGTGCCAGTGAAAACCTTTTAGCGGGCCGGGGGTCGAATGAGCAGTTCTTC. V usage is TRBV19 and J usage is TRBJ2-1; TRBD2 aligns across 7 bases. The CDR3 covers 17 residues. V shed 8 bases and J 7 bases; nucleotides not matched to a gene: 20. CDR1 LNHDA and CDR2 SQIVND come from the germline V gene (reference sequence).

The table lists this clonotype with a few counts. V and J are TRBV19 and TRBJ2-1, with D possibly TRBD2 on 6 matching bases. The CDR3 is 14 residues long. Germline CDR1 LNHDA, CDR2 SQIVND (reference sequence). Trimming shortened V by 6 bases and J by 7 bases, and 16 bases separated the two germline ends. The CDR3 here is CASRQPGDWNEQFF. The CDR3 nucleotides are TGTGCCAGTAGACAGCCGGGAGACTGGAATGAGCAGTTCTTC.

The chain is built from TRBV14 and TRBJ2-1; no firm D call. CDR1 and CDR2 (germline): SGHDN, FVKESK. Trimming took 4 bases from V and 8 from J, leaving 15 bases between them. CDR3 length: 14 residues. CDR3 sequence: CASSRIGSGHEQFF. The CDR3 nucleotides read TGTGCCAGCAGCCGGATAGGTTCCGGCCATGAGCAGTTCTTC.

This clonotype occurred many times. The chain uses TRBV12-3 or TRBV12-4 and TRBJ1-1, with D hard to call. Trimming pared 6 bases from V and 2 bases from J, leaving 7 bases between. The CDR3 sequence is 12 residues long. CDR3: CASSQINTEAFF. The CDR3 nucleotides are TGTGCCAGCAGCCAGATTAACACTGAAGCTTTCTTT.

This clonotype occurred a few times. The rearrangement uses TRBV29-1 and TRBJ1-5; D remains unclear. The CDR3 covers 13 residues. Trimming took 1 base from V and 7 from J, leaving 11 bases between them. Germline loops: CDR1 SQVTM, CDR2 ANQGSEA. CDR3 nucleotide sequence: TGCAGCGTTGAAGGGCAGAATGGGCAGCCCCAGCATTTT. It specifies CSVEGQNGQPQHF.

This chain connects TRBV6-2 or TRBV6-3 to TRBJ2-2; either TRBD1 or TRBD2 may fit D (5 bases each). Germline V gene lookup returns CDR1 MNHEY and CDR2 SVGEGT. V was pared by 6 bases and J by 10 bases, with 9 bases between. The CDR3 runs to 11 residues. CDR3 nucleotide sequence: TGTGCCAGCAGCCACGGGGCGGAGCTGTTTTTT. Its translation is CASSHGAELFF.

V and J are TRBV30 and TRBJ1-6; the match to TRBD1 covers 9 bases. The CDR3 covers 13 residues. In germline, CDR1 is GTSNPN, CDR2 SVGIG (reference sequence). V lost 4 bases to trimming and J lost 7 bases; unmatched junction nucleotides: 2. The CDR3 spells CAWTGTGNSPLHF. The CDR3 nucleotides read TGTGCCTGGACAGGGACAGGGAATTCACCCCTCCACTTT.

CDR3: CASSPGVAVSYEQYF. The CDR3 coding sequence is TGTGCCAGCTCACCCGGGGTAGCGGTTTCCTACGAGCAGTACTTC. The chain joins TRBV18 to TRBJ2-7; D is possibly TRBD2 (6 bases). CDR3 length equals 15 residues. Per germline, CDR1 KGHSH and CDR2 LQKENI. V was pared by 3 bases and J by 1 base, with 13 bases between.

This clonotype appeared many times. V usage is TRBV7-2 and J usage is TRBJ2-3; a weak D match, TRBD2 (5 bases). V was shortened by 1 base and J by 0 bases, with 20 bases between the two germline ends. The CDR3 length is 19 residues. Germline CDR1 reads SGHTA; CDR2 reads FQGNSA. The CDR3 loop reads CASSLVGATWQPSTDTQYF. CDR3 nucleotide sequence: TGTGCCAGCAGCTTAGTGGGAGCTACCTGGCAGCCTAGCACAGATACGCAGTATTTT.

This clonotype was seen a few times. The chain carries TRBV5-6 and TRBJ2-2, with no clear D. Trimming removed 4 bases from V and 5 bases from J, with 15 bases in between. Germline V gene data show CDR1 as SGHDT and CDR2 as YYEEEE. The CDR3 runs to 15 residues. In DNA, the CDR3 is TGTGCCAGCAGCCTGGTGACCGAGGATACCGGGGAGCTGTTTTTT. Translation: CASSLVTEDTGELFF.

This clonotype has only a few counts. V and J are TRBV6-1 and TRBJ2-5, with 7 bases lining up with TRBD2. Germline V CDR1 and CDR2: MNHNS, SASEGT. The CDR3 is 13 amino acids. V lost 7 bases, J lost 1 base, and 3 bases stayed unmatched. CDR3 in amino acids: CASKSGGQETQYF. CDR3 DNA: TGTGCCAGCAAATCGGGAGGCCAAGAGACCCAGTACTTC.

This clonotype appeared a single time. This sequence joins TRBV12-3 or TRBV12-4 and TRBJ1-2, with 7 bases that match TRBD1. V was pared by 6 bases and J by 0 bases, with 7 bases of the junction left unmatched. The CDR3 extends over 15 amino acids. CDR3 DNA sequence: TGTGCCAGCAGCCGAATGGGACAGACTAACTATGGCTACACCTTC. Translation: CASSRMGQTNYGYTF.

This rearrangement joins TRBV2 to TRBJ2-1; TRBD1 matches at 8 bases. J gave up 14 bases and V 4 bases, and 10 bases lay outside the gene matches. Germline V CDR1 and CDR2: SNHLY, FYNNEI. The CDR3 is 13 residues long. CDR3 DNA: TGTGCCAGCAGTGGCCAGGGGGCGAGGACTGAGTTCTTC. This translates into CASSGQGARTEFF.

The chain joins TRBV6-1 to TRBJ2-7; either TRBD1 or TRBD2 may fit D (6 bases each). CDR3 length equals 12 residues. V dropped 8 bases and J dropped 6 bases, with 14 bases sitting between them. Germline loops: CDR1 MNHNS, CDR2 SASEGT. The CDR3 DNA reads as TGTGCCAGCGGAACACGGGGGCTCGAGCAGTACGTC. Encoded protein: CASGTRGLEQYV.

The genes are TRBV6-5 and TRBJ2-7; D might be TRBD1 (6 bases). V lost 0 bases, J lost 0 bases, and 15 bases lay in between. This CDR3 is built from 17 residues. Germline assignment: CDR1 MNHEY and CDR2 SVGAGI. The CDR3 here is CASSYSGTGHSSYEQYF. In DNA, the CDR3 is TGTGCCAGCAGTTACTCTGGGACGGGACACAGCTCCTACGAGCAGTACTTC.

CDR3 in DNA: TGTGCCAGTAGGGACCCCAACAGGGACACCGGGGAGCTGTTTTTT. Encoded protein: CASRDPNRDTGELFF. The V and J genes are TRBV19 and TRBJ2-2; perhaps TRBD1 as D (6 bases). V dropped 6 bases and J dropped 3 bases, with 14 bases sitting between them. This CDR3 contains 15 residues. Germline V gives CDR1 LNHDA, CDR2 SQIVND (reference sequence).

This clonotype was seen repeatedly, ten times or more. This rearrangement joins TRBV12-3 or TRBV12-4 to TRBJ2-1; the D gene is possibly TRBD1 (8 bases). The CDR3 is 12 residues long. V was shortened by 8 bases and J by 9 bases, with 14 bases between the two germline ends. The CDR3 sequence is CASGNRGGEQFF. The CDR3 DNA reads TGTGCCAGCGGTAACAGGGGGGGTGAGCAGTTCTTC.

V usage is TRBV5-1 and J usage is TRBJ1-2; D uncertain. CDR1 and CDR2 from the germline V gene are SGHRS and YFSETQ. V was cut by 0 bases and J by 4 bases, with 10 bases left in between. The CDR3 extends over 14 amino acids. The CDR3 reads CASSLGGVSYGYTF. In DNA, the CDR3 is TGCGCCAGCAGCTTGGGGGGAGTCAGCTATGGCTACACCTTC. The full variable domain, rest sourced from reference TRBV5-1 and TRBJ1-2, is KAGVTQTPRYLIKTRGQQVTLSCSPISGHRSVSWYQQTPGQGLQFLFEYFSETQRNKGNFPGRFSGRQFSNSRSEMNVSTLELGDSALYLCASSLGGVSYGYTFGSGTRLTVV.

The chain recombines TRBV12-3 or TRBV12-4 with TRBJ1-5; D is perhaps TRBD1 (6 bases). The CDR3 totals 15 residues. With 6 bases removed from V and 6 bases from J, the gap between germline ends came to 18 bases. This chain's CDR3 is CASRERGGGGQPQHF. The CDR3 DNA follows: TGTGCCAGCAGGGAGAGGGGGGGGGGCGGTCAGCCCCAGCATTTT.

This clonotype was detected once. This chain uses TRBV10-3 with TRBJ2-6; maybe TRBD1 (6 bases). The CDR3 covers 14 residues. Germline-derived CDR1 and CDR2 are ENHRY and SYGVKD. The ends were cut back, 9 bases at V and 2 bases at J, with 11 bases in the middle. The CDR3 loop reads CAMEDSPGANVLTF. The CDR3 nucleotides are TGTGCCATGGAGGACAGTCCTGGGGCCAACGTCCTGACTTTC.